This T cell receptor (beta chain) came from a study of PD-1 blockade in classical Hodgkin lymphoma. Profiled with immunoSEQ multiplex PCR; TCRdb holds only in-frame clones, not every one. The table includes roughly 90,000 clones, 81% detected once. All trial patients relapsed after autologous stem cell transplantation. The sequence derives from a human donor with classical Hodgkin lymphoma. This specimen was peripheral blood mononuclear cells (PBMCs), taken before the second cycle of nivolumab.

The DNA of the CDR3 is TGCGCCAGTCGGGGGCGCGATTACGAGCAGTACTTC. Protein product: CASRGRDYEQYF. The V call is TRBV5-1, the J call TRBJ2-7; D may match TRBD1 or TRBD2 (6 bases each). V lost 8 bases to trimming and J lost 4 bases, with 13 bases between them. CDR1 SGHRS and CDR2 YFSETQ come from the germline V gene. This CDR3 region has 12 residues.